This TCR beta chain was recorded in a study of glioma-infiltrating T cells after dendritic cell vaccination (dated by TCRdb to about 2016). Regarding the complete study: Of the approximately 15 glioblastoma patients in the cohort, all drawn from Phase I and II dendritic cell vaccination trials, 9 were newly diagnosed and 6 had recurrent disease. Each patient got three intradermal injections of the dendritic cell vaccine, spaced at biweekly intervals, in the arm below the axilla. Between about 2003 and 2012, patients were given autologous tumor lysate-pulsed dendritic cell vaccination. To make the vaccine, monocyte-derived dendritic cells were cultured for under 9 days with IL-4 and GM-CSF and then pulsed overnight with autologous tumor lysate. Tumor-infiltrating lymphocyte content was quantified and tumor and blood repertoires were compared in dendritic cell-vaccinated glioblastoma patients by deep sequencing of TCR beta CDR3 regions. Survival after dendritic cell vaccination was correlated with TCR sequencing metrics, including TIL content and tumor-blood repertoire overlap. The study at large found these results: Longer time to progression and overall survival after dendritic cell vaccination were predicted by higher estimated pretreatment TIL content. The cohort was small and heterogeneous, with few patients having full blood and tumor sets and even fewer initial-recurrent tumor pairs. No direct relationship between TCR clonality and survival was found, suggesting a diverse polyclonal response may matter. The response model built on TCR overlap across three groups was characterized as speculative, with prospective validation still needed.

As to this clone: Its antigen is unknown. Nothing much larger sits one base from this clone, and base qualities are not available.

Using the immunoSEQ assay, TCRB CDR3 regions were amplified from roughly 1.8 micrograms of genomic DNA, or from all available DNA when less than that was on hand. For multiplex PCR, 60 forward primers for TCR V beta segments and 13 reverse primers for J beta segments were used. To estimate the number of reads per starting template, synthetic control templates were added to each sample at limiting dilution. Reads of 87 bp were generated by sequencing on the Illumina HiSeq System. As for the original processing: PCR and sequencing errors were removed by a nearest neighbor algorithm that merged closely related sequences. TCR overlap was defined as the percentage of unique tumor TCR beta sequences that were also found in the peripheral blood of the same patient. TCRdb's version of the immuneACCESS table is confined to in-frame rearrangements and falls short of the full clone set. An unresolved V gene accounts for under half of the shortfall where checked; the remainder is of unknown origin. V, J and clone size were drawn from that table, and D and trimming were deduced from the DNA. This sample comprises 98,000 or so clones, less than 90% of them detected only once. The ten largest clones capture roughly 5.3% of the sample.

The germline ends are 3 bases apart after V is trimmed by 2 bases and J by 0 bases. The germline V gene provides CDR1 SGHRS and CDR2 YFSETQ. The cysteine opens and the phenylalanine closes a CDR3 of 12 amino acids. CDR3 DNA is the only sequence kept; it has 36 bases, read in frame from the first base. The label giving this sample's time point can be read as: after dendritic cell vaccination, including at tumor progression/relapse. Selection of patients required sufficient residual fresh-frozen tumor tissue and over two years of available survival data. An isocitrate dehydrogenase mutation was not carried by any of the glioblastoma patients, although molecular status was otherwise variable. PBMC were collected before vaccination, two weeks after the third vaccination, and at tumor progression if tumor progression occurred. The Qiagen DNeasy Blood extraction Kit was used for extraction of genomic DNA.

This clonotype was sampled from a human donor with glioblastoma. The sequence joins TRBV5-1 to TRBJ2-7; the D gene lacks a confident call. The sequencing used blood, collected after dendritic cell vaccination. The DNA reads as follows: TGCGCCAGCAGCTTTAGCTCCTACGAGCAGTACTTC. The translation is CASSFSSYEQYF. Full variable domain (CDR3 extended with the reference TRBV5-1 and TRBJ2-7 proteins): KAGVTQTPRYLIKTRGQQVTLSCSPISGHRSVSWYQQTPGQGLQFLFEYFSETQRNKGNFPGRFSGRQFSNSRSEMNVSTLELGDSALYLCASSFSSYEQYFGPGTRLTVT.